The sequence of this T cell receptor beta chain was determined in a study of CD8 T cells in ankylosing spondylitis (dated by TCRdb to the late 2010s). A note on the overall study: To find TCR variants linked to disease, the study profiled T cell receptor beta repertoires in ankylosing spondylitis patients and healthy donors. In total, the full study cohort was made up of some 110 healthy donors and 25 to 30 ankylosing spondylitis patients. Peripheral blood was sampled, and synovial fluid was also collected from ankylosing spondylitis patients.

The run used an Illumina HiSeq 2500. Quantitative 5'-RACE with molecular barcodes was the method used to prepare the TCR beta libraries. In the original analysis: A new computational method, built on a probabilistic model of VDJ rearrangement, was used to identify disease-linked TCR variants. TCRdb reworked the public reads: Q25 trimming with fastp, MiXCR clone assembly, productive beta chains retained. Identical CDR3 protein sequences are pooled into one entry, listed with their most common genes and DNA. These V and J calls derive from TCRdb rather than the authors' analysis. The sample contains 350,000 or so distinct CDR3 sequences, roughly 12% of them found a single time. The ten largest clones capture roughly 9% of the sample. A note on this clonotype: It has no known antigen specificity. Base qualities are not at hand, and no much larger clone is one base apart.

What the authors observed across the whole study: The disease-linked clones were reported as significantly enriched in matched synovial fluid samples from ankylosing spondylitis patients. In peripheral blood, the disease-linked clones were found at relatively low frequencies and had a CD8+ phenotype. Blood from ankylosing spondylitis patients appeared to be characterized by a TCR beta motif made up of about 8 highly homologous amino acid variants. Some motif variants had previously been reported in the synovial fluid and blood of reactive arthritis patients, which suggests shared mechanisms of disease initiation.

The CDR3 numbers 16 residues from cysteine through phenylalanine. This entry keeps only the CDR3 DNA: 48 bases, framed from base 1. V is pared back by 6 bases and J by 5 bases, with 26 bases lying between the germline termini. CDR1 DFQATT and CDR2 SNEGSKA were looked up in the germline V gene (reference sequence). Input material: blood, either unsorted or a sorted T cell fraction (not recorded which). The origin of this receptor is a female donor with ankylosing spondylitis or in good health (not recorded which). The chain uses TRBV20-1 and TRBJ2-7, with an unclear D gene assignment. The CDR3 here reads CSATLVRHLLGHEQYF. The DNA sequence is TGCAGTGCCACCCTCGTTAGGCATCTATTGGGCCACGAGCAGTACTTC.